This T cell receptor beta chain was identified in a study of T cells in Graves' hyperthyroidism and ophthalmopathy. Trimming removed 5 bases at V and 5 bases at J, with 19 bases between. From germline, CDR1 is SNHLY and CDR2 FYNNEI. The CDR3 covers 16 residues. RNA transcripts provided the source from which TCR beta CDR3 regions were amplified. Primed by the HTBI set, a first-round RT-PCR was run on the TCR CDR3. MiXCR, run by TCRdb on the multiplex PCR reads, gives a single entry per CDR3 protein. The table includes a few hundred thousand distinct CDR3 sequences, approximately 14% detected once. V is TRBV2 and J is TRBJ2-1; possibly TRBD1 for D (6 bases). Sequencing was carried out using blood. The TCR comes from a woman in her 30s with Graves' hyperthyroidism. The DNA of the CDR3 is TGTGCCAGCAGTCGGCGTCAGGGGTGGTCAGACAATGAGCAGTTCTTC. Translating gives CASSRRQGWSDNEQFF.